These 29 T cell receptor beta chains were all obtained from the same sample, sequenced in a study of T cells expressing NK-cell markers. No DNA is given; TCRdb re-called the 5' RACE reads and lists each CDR3 protein once. The sample yields about 260,000 distinct CDR3 sequences, of which the top ten take up 4% to 5%. The material sequenced was blood T cells: a sorted CD56 or NKG2C T cell subset, CD4+ or CD8+ T cells, or bulk PBMC T cells (not recorded which). The origin of the receptors is a woman aged 18-69 years in good health.

The J gene is TRBJ2-1, the V gene TRBV6-1; there is no DNA to check the TCRdb D call of TRBD2. CDR3 length: 16 amino acids. Per germline, CDR1 MNHNS and CDR2 SASEGT. The chain's CDR3 is CASSDGGGNSYNEQFF.

The chain links TRBV5-1 to TRBJ1-4; the TRBD1 assignment by TCRdb is unverifiable without DNA. Germline-derived CDR1 and CDR2 are SGHRS and YFSETQ. There are 14 residues in the CDR3. This chain's CDR3 is CASSLAGQGEKLFF.

CDR3 region: CATSGLAENEQFF. The chain employs TRBV10-3 and TRBJ2-1; the TCRdb D gene call, TRBD2, has no DNA to confirm it. Germline-derived CDR1 and CDR2 are ENHRY and SYGVKD. This CDR3 region has 13 residues.

V gene TRBV7-2 combines with J gene TRBJ2-3; TCRdb proposes TRBD1, but this gene call is untestable without DNA. The V gene's germline CDR1 is SGHTA and CDR2 FQGNSA. The CDR3 length is 16 residues. The CDR3: CASSTGTGLTVDTQYF. Together with reference TRBV7-2 and TRBJ2-3, the CDR3 gives the full variable domain: GAGVSQSPSNKVTEKGKDVELRCDPISGHTALYWYRQSLGQGLEFLIYFQGNSAPDKSGLPSDRFSAERTGGSVSTLTIQRTQQEDSAVYLCASSTGTGLTVDTQYFGPGTRLTVL.

The chain has TRBV5-1 and TRBJ2-5; the D gene TCRdb calls, TRBD1, cannot be checked with no DNA. The CDR3 length is 14 residues. Germline loops: CDR1 SGHRS, CDR2 YFSETQ. The CDR3 reads CASSPTGIQETQYF.

This chain links TRBV3-1 with TRBJ1-3. The CDR3 has 16 amino acids. CDR1 and CDR2 (germline): LGHDT, YNNKEL (reference sequence). CDR3 region: CASSQATRGRGNTIYF.

This chain links TRBV6-2 or TRBV6-3 with TRBJ2-1; the D call from TCRdb, TRBD1, cannot be confirmed without DNA. Germline CDR1 and CDR2: MNHEY and SVGEGT. The CDR3 extends over 15 amino acids. CDR3 protein: CASSKGASSYNEQFF.

The V call is TRBV20-1, the J call TRBJ2-7; TCRdb selects TRBD1, and the lack of DNA leaves this call unchecked. CDR1 and CDR2 (germline): DFQATT, SNEGSKA (reference sequence). There are 16 residues in the CDR3. CDR3 loop: CSASGQGAEGSYEQYF.

This rearrangement joins TRBV19 to TRBJ2-5; TCRdb's D call, TRBD2, is unchecked because there is no DNA. The CDR3 sequence is 14 residues long. Germline CDR1 LNHDA, CDR2 SQIVND (reference sequence). The CDR3 is CATSLASGQETQYF.

This chain's CDR3 is CASRFSLDRGWDEQFF. The rearrangement links TRBV3-1 to TRBJ2-1; TCRdb's D gene call, TRBD1, goes unchecked for lack of DNA. The CDR3 spans 16 residues. From germline, CDR1 is LGHDT and CDR2 YNNKEL (reference sequence).

CDR3 protein: CASSLVSGPGYF. V and J are TRBV11-2 and TRBJ2-3; absent DNA, TCRdb's TRBD1 call cannot be checked. The germline V gene has CDR1 SGHAT and CDR2 FQNNGV. This CDR3 contains 12 residues.

CDR3 sequence reads: CATSRGPDGSTDTQYF. V is TRBV15 and J is TRBJ2-3; with no DNA, the TCRdb D assignment of TRBD2 cannot be verified. The CDR3 spans 16 residues. Germline V gene lookup returns CDR1 LNHNV and CDR2 YYDKDF (reference sequence).

V is TRBV11-2 and J is TRBJ2-1. The CDR3 runs to 18 residues. Germline-derived CDR1 and CDR2 are SGHAT and FQNNGV. The CDR3: CASSLEPFSSTTYNEQFF.

V is TRBV6-2 or TRBV6-3 and J is TRBJ2-5. This CDR3 contains 14 residues. The germline V gene encodes CDR1 MNHEY and CDR2 SVGEGT. The CDR3 spells CASSYSRVRETQYF.

The chain links TRBV24-1 to TRBJ2-3; the TCRdb D gene call, TRBD2, has no DNA to confirm it. Germline V gives CDR1 KGHDR, CDR2 SFDVKD. CDR3 length: 13 residues. CDR3 amino acids: CATSGEGADTQYF.

The rearrangement joins TRBV5-1 to TRBJ2-1; TCRdb selects TRBD2, and the lack of DNA leaves this call unchecked. The CDR3 is made up of 18 amino acids. The germline V gene encodes CDR1 SGHRS and CDR2 YFSETQ. CDR3 sequence: CASSLLSGGQTSYNEQFF.

The chain has TRBV6-5 and TRBJ2-2; the D call of TRBD2 rests on TCRdb alone, since no DNA is present to check it. Germline V gene data show CDR1 as MNHEY and CDR2 as SVGAGI. This CDR3 region has 19 residues. The CDR3 protein is CASSYRGGVGGGPTGELFF.

The chain recombines TRBV5-6 with TRBJ2-7; absent DNA, TCRdb's TRBD1 call cannot be checked. CDR1 is SGHDT, CDR2 YYEEEE, per germline. This CDR3 comprises 16 residues. CDR3 protein: CASSLAGTVNYYEQYF.

This chain's CDR3 is CASSFRGAGELFF. V and J are TRBV12-3 or TRBV12-4 and TRBJ2-2; the TCRdb D gene call, TRBD1, has no DNA to confirm it. The CDR3 consists of 13 residues.

The CDR3 protein is CASSASLAGKFYEQFF. The gene calls are TRBV9 and TRBJ2-1; TCRdb calls TRBD2, which cannot be checked without DNA. From germline, CDR1 is SGDLS and CDR2 YYNGEE. The CDR3 consists of 16 residues.

V usage is TRBV9 and J usage is TRBJ2-1; TCRdb proposes TRBD2, but this gene call is untestable without DNA. Germline assignment: CDR1 SGDLS and CDR2 YYNGEE. The CDR3 totals 16 residues. CDR3: CASSGISGRAPNEQFF.

The CDR3 reads CASSISGARIGELFF. This chain connects TRBV6-2 or TRBV6-3 to TRBJ2-2; TCRdb outputs TRBD2, but without DNA this stays unchecked. This CDR3 region has 15 residues. Germline V lookup: CDR1 MNHEY, CDR2 SVGEGT.

The chain is built from TRBV20-1 and TRBJ2-1; the D call of TRBD2 rests on TCRdb alone, since no DNA is present to check it. Germline-derived CDR1 and CDR2 are DFQATT and SNEGSKA (reference sequence). CDR3 size: 14 residues. The CDR3 protein is CSARGLAVGNEQFF.

The chain is built from TRBV9 and TRBJ1-1; TCRdb lists TRBD1, though no DNA is available to test this call. The CDR3 is 12 residues long. Germline loops: CDR1 SGDLS, CDR2 YYNGEE. The CDR3 loop is CASSQTGTEAFF.

V and J are TRBV2 and TRBJ2-2; TCRdb outputs TRBD2, but without DNA this stays unchecked. There are 14 residues in the CDR3. Germline V gene data show CDR1 as SNHLY and CDR2 as FYNNEI. The CDR3: CASSGSGTAGELFF.

The chain has TRBV29-1 and TRBJ1-6; TCRdb calls TRBD1, which cannot be checked without DNA. Germline lookup yields CDR1 SQVTM and CDR2 ANQGSEA. This CDR3 has 13 residues. The CDR3 region is CSVGDRGDSPLHF. The full variable domain, in which reference TRBV29-1 and TRBJ1-6 provide the parts outside the CDR3, is SAVISQKPSRDICQRGTSLTIQCQVDSQVTMMFWYRQQPGQSLTLIATANQGSEATYESGFVIDKFPISRPNLTFSTLTVSNMSPEDSSIYLCSVGDRGDSPLHFGNGTRLTVT.

The chain combines TRBV20-1 with TRBJ2-3; TCRdb calls TRBD2, which cannot be checked without DNA. Germline CDR1 is DFQATT and CDR2 is SNEGSKA (reference sequence). The CDR3 contains 15 residues. The CDR3 sequence: CSASQRGRGTDTQYF.

This chain links TRBV4-3 with TRBJ2-1; without DNA, the TCRdb call of TRBD1 cannot be checked. The CDR3 has 15 amino acids. The germline V gene encodes CDR1 LGHNA and CDR2 YSLEER. The CDR3 loop is CASSRVGRDYNEQFF.

The rearrangement uses TRBV27 and TRBJ2-1. Per germline, CDR1 MNHEY and CDR2 SMNVEV (reference sequence). CDR3 length equals 14 residues. The CDR3: CASSFRTPNNEQFF.